A single sample is the source of the 21 T cell receptor beta chains below, sequenced in a study of T cells in Graves' hyperthyroidism and ophthalmopathy. Using RNA transcripts as the source, TCR beta CDR3 regions were amplified. When the TCR CDR3 underwent first-round RT-PCR, the HTBI primer set was used. TCRdb redid the calling of the multiplex PCR reads with MiXCR, one entry per CDR3 protein. This sample carries nearly 750,000 distinct CDR3 sequences, 30% to 40% of them seen once, and the ten largest clones take roughly 31%. The specimen was blood. These receptors all stem from a woman in her thirties or forties with Graves' hyperthyroidism.

The sample holds many counts of this clonotype. The CDR3 region has the DNA TGCAGTGCTGCGGGACAGGGACATCTCGAGCAGTACTTC. Translation gives CSAAGQGHLEQYF. This chain joins TRBV20-1 and TRBJ2-7, with 9 bases identical to TRBD1. There are 13 residues in the CDR3. Germline V gene lookup returns CDR1 DFQATT and CDR2 SNEGSKA (reference sequence). The ends lost 5 bases at V and 6 bases at J; junction bases unmatched: 8.

This clonotype was picked up many times. The chain carries TRBV11-2 and TRBJ1-5; D is ambiguous. In germline, CDR1 is SGHAT, CDR2 FQNNGV. The V end lost 5 bases, the J end lost 5 bases, and 13 bases lay between the germline ends. The CDR3 contains 14 residues. In nucleotides, the CDR3 is TGTGCCAGCAGCCCATCGGGGTCAGATCAGCCCCAGCATTTT. Translating it yields CASSPSGSDQPQHF.

The chain joins TRBV7-2 to TRBJ2-1; D may be TRBD2 (5 bases). The germline gives CDR1 SGHTA, CDR2 FQGNSA. V was shortened by 8 bases and J by 7 bases, with 21 bases between the two germline ends. This CDR3 has 15 residues. CDR3 in amino acids: CASEYGPSGENEQFF. CDR3 in DNA: TGTGCCAGCGAATACGGGCCCTCCGGGGAGAATGAGCAGTTCTTC.

This clonotype has a single count. At one end the junction does not follow the germline gene, possibly because of a read error. This chain connects TRBV5-1 to TRBJ2-2; a possible D gene is TRBD2 (5 bases). CDR1 is SGHRS, CDR2 YFSETQ, per germline. The CDR3 loop spans 14 amino acids. The CDR3 region has the DNA TGCGCCAGCAGCTTGAACGGGAACACCGGGGTGCTGTTTTTT. It yields the protein CASSLNGNTGVLFF. The full variable domain, rest sourced from reference TRBV5-1 and TRBJ2-2, is KAGVTQTPRYLIKTRGQQVTLSCSPISGHRSVSWYQQTPGQGLQFLFEYFSETQRNKGNFPGRFSGRQFSNSRSEMNVSTLELGDSALYLCASSLNGNTGVLFFGEGSRLTVL.

As concerns this clonotype: This may come from a read error, since a much larger clone is one base off. Since the CDR3 does not end with the conserved phenylalanine or tryptophan, this likely comes from a read error. V is TRBV20-1 and J is TRBJ1-4; the D is unclear. Germline CDR1 reads DFQATT; CDR2 reads SNEGSKA (reference sequence). The CDR3 extends over 14 amino acids. V lost 0 bases to trimming and J lost 7 bases, with 12 bases between them. The CDR3 sequence is CSARDVSRPEKLFS. The CDR3 DNA is TGCAGTGCTAGAGATGTCAGTCGGCCTGAAAAACTGTTTTCT.

This clonotype was recorded a few times. V is TRBV7-2 and J is TRBJ2-2; perhaps D is TRBD1 or TRBD2 (7 bases each). The CDR3 loop spans 16 amino acids. Germline assignment: CDR1 SGHTA and CDR2 FQGNSA. V was clipped by 3 bases and J by 4 bases, with 15 bases between them. CDR3 in DNA: TGTGCCAGCAGCTTCCACCAGGGGGGGGGCACCGGGGAGCTGTTTTTT. This encodes CASSFHQGGGTGELFF. Based on the CDR3 plus reference TRBV7-2 and TRBJ2-2, the full variable domain is GAGVSQSPSNKVTEKGKDVELRCDPISGHTALYWYRQSLGQGLEFLIYFQGNSAPDKSGLPSDRFSAERTGGSVSTLTIQRTQQEDSAVYLCASSFHQGGGTGELFFGEGSRLTVL.

This rearrangement joins TRBV6-5 to TRBJ2-5; 7 positions match TRBD1. The CDR3 has 14 residues. CDR1 and CDR2 (germline): MNHEY, SVGAGI. V gave up 5 bases and J gave up 5 bases; unmatched junction bases: 8. DNA for the CDR3: TGTGCCAGCAGTGCGACAGGGCCGGGGGAGACCCAGTACTTC. It encodes CASSATGPGETQYF.

To note about this clonotype: Germline is not matched at one junction end, which may reflect a read error. The rearrangement joins TRBV10-2 to TRBJ2-2, with D perhaps matching TRBD1 (7 bases). Germline V gene sequence: CDR1 WSHSY, CDR2 SAAADI. This CDR3 is 16 amino acids long. CDR3 region: CASSHQGGAYTGELFF. In DNA form, the CDR3 reads TGTGCCAGCAGCCACCAGGGGGGCGCCTACACCGGGGAGCTGTTTTTT.

CDR3 nucleotide sequence: TGTGCCAGCAGCTCGGAAGGGACTAGCGGGATGGCGGGCGAGCAGTACTTC. This translates into CASSSEGTSGMAGEQYF. This sequence joins TRBV5-4 and TRBJ2-7; 13 nucleotides line up with TRBD2. This CDR3 has 17 residues. With 3 bases clipped from V and 6 bases from J, the junction kept 12 bases outside the gene matches. From germline, CDR1 is SGHNT and CDR2 YYREEE (reference sequence).

The chain combines TRBV27 with TRBJ2-7; D not resolved. The ends were cut back, 0 bases at V and 3 bases at J, with 6 bases in the middle. This CDR3 is 13 amino acids long. Germline CDR1 reads MNHEY; CDR2 reads SMNVEV (reference sequence). CDR3 loop: CASSLSGDYEQYF. DNA of the CDR3: TGTGCCAGCAGTTTATCTGGGGACTACGAGCAGTACTTC.

V gene TRBV28 combines with J gene TRBJ2-5; possible D gene TRBD2, 5 bases. Germline V gives CDR1 MDHEN, CDR2 SYDVKM. The CDR3 covers 12 residues. V lost 8 bases and J lost 7, with 14 bases in between. CDR3 protein: CASGSTSGTQYF. The DNA of the CDR3 is TGTGCCAGCGGGAGTACCTCCGGGACCCAGTACTTC.

This clonotype appeared many times. The rearrangement links TRBV5-6 to TRBJ1-5; perhaps TRBD1 as D (6 bases). CDR1 is SGHDT, CDR2 YYEEEE, per germline. Trimming stripped 4 bases from V and 1 base from J, with 9 bases between. The CDR3 totals 14 residues. CDR3 nucleotides: TGTGCCAGCAGCCCCGGGACAAGCAATCAGCCCCAGCATTTT. It codes for CASSPGTSNQPQHF. The full variable domain, completed using reference TRBV5-6 and TRBJ1-5, is DAGVTQSPTHLIKTRGQQVTLRCSPKSGHDTVSWYQQALGQGPQFIFQYYEEEERQRGNFPDRFSGHQFPNYSSELNVNALLLGDSALYLCASSPGTSNQPQHFGDGTRLSIL.

This clonotype turned up a few times. The rearrangement joins TRBV12-3 or TRBV12-4 to TRBJ2-7; TRBD1 matches at 12 bases. V dropped 5 bases and J dropped 7; count of bases not matched to a gene: 15. This CDR3 region has 17 residues. The CDR3 DNA follows: TGTGCCAGCAGTCCCTTCCCTCCGGGACAGGGGGCGGGTGAGCAGTACTTC. Its translation: CASSPFPPGQGAGEQYF.

The chain has TRBV6-5 and TRBJ2-5; 9 bases agree with TRBD2. The CDR3 is 16 residues long. The ends lost 6 bases at V and 3 bases at J; junction bases unmatched: 11. CDR1 and CDR2 (germline): MNHEY, SVGAGI. The CDR3 nucleotides are TGTGCCAGCAGCCAAACCAGGCCTAGCGGGGAAGAGACCCAGTACTTC. Its translation: CASSQTRPSGEETQYF.

The chain carries TRBV24-1 and TRBJ2-7; TRBD1 might be the D (5 bases). CDR3 size: 14 residues. Germline V gene lookup returns CDR1 KGHDR and CDR2 SFDVKD. Trimming removed 3 bases at V and 3 bases at J, with 11 bases between. The CDR3, as DNA: TGTGCCACCAGTGATGTCGACAGAAGCTACGAGCAGTACTTC. It encodes CATSDVDRSYEQYF.

This clonotype showed up just a few times. This rearrangement joins TRBV29-1 to TRBJ2-3; D remains unclear. Germline V gives CDR1 SQVTM, CDR2 ANQGSEA. The CDR3 spans 12 residues. V was trimmed by 7 bases and J by 2 bases, leaving 10 bases between them. The CDR3 reads CSAPSDTDTQYF. In nucleotides, the CDR3 is TGCAGCGCCCCGTCGGACACAGATACGCAGTATTTT.

The sample holds one count of this clonotype. A junction end diverges from the germline sequence, so it may reflect a read error. V and J are TRBV7-2 and TRBJ1-4; TRBD1 matches 7 bases. CDR1 is SGHTA, CDR2 FQGNSA, per germline. The CDR3 loop spans 17 amino acids. CDR3 nucleotide sequence: TGCGCCAGCAGCCGTGAATCGAGACAGGGCTTGATTGAAAAACTGTTTTTT. It codes for CASSRESRQGLIEKLFF. Full variable domain (outside the CDR3, taken from reference TRBV7-2 and TRBJ1-4): GAGVSQSPSNKVTEKGKDVELRCDPISGHTALYWYRQSLGQGLEFLIYFQGNSAPDKSGLPSDRFSAERTGGSVSTLTIQRTQQEDSAVYLCASSRESRQGLIEKLFFGSGTQLSVL.

This clonotype was observed a few times. This sequence joins TRBV7-3 and TRBJ2-5; 7 nucleotides line up with TRBD2. This CDR3 has 14 amino acids. Germline CDR1 and CDR2: SGHTA and FQGTGA. V lost 6 bases to trimming and J lost 5 bases; unmatched junction nucleotides: 9. CDR3 residues: CASSLPLGGETQYF. CDR3 bases: TGTGCCAGCAGTTTACCGTTGGGGGGGGAGACCCAGTACTTC. The complete variable domain, with remaining parts taken from reference TRBV7-3 and TRBJ2-5, reads GAGVSQTPSNKVTEKGKYVELRCDPISGHTALYWYRQSLGQGPEFLIYFQGTGAADDSGLPNDRFFAVRPEGSVSTLKIQRTERGDSAVYLCASSLPLGGETQYFGPGTRLLVL.

The chain has TRBV2 and TRBJ2-7; maybe TRBD1 (6 bases). Germline CDR1 is SNHLY and CDR2 is FYNNEI. CDR3 length: 15 residues. Trimming removed 6 bases from V and 5 bases from J, with 20 bases in between. CDR3 amino acids: CASSYRARYRDEQYF. The CDR3 coding sequence is TGTGCCAGCAGCTATAGAGCCCGATACAGGGACGAGCAGTACTTC.

J is TRBJ1-6 and V is TRBV6-1, with D perhaps TRBD1 (6 bases). The CDR3 loop spans 15 amino acids. The V gene lost 8 bases and the J gene lost 7 bases, with 18 bases spanning the gap. Germline V gene sequence: CDR1 MNHNS, CDR2 SASEGT. The CDR3 DNA sequence: TGTGCCAGCGAGAGACAGGACGGGTACAATTCACCCCTCCACTTT. Translating gives CASERQDGYNSPLHF.

In its sample, this clonotype was seen a few times. This chain connects TRBV6-5 to TRBJ1-2; D might be TRBD1 (5 bases). The germline V gene encodes CDR1 MNHEY and CDR2 SVGAGI. The CDR3 length is 13 residues. V shed 6 bases and J shed 3 bases, with 11 bases lying between them. CDR3 amino acids: CASSLTAYYGYTF. The CDR3 DNA reads TGTGCCAGCAGCCTGACAGCGTACTATGGCTACACCTTC.